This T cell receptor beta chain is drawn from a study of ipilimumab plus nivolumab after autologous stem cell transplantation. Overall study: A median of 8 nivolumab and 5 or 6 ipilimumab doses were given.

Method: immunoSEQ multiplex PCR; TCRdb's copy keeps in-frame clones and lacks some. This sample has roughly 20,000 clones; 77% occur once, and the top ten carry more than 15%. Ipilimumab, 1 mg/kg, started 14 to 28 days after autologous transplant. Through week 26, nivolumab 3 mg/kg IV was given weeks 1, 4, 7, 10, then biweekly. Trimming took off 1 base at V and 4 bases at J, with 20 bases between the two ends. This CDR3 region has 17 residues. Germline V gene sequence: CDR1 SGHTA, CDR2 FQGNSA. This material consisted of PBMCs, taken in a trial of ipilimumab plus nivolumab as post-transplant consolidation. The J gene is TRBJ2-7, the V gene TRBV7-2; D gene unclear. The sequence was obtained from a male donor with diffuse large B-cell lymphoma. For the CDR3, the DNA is TGTGCCAGCAGCTTAGGGTATGTTTGGGCACAAAAATACGAGCAGTACTTC. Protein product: CASSLGYVWAQKYEQYF.